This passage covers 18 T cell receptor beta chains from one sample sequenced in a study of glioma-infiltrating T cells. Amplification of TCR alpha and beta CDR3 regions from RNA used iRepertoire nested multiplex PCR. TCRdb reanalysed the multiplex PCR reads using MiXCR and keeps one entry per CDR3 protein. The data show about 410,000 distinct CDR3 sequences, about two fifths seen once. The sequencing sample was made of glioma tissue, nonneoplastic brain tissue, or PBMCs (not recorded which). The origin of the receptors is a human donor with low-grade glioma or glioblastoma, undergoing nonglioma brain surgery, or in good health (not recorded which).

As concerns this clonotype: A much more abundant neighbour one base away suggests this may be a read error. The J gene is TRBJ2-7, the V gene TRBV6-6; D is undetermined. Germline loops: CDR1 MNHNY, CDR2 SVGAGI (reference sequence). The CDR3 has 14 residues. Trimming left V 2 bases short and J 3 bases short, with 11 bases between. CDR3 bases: TGTGCCAGCAGTTACAAGGGAAACCTCTACGAGCAGTACTTC. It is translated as CASSYKGNLYEQYF.

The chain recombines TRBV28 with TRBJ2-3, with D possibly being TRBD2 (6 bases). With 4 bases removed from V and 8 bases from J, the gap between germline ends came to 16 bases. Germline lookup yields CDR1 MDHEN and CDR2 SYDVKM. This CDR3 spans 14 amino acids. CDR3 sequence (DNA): TGTGCCAGCAGTTCATGGCAGTCCGGGGGTACGCAGTATTTT. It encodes CASSSWQSGGTQYF.

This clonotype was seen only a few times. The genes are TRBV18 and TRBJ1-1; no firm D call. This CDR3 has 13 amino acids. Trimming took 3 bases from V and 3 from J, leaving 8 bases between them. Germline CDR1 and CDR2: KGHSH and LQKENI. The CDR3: CASSPGSDTEAFF. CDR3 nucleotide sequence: TGTGCCAGCTCACCGGGGAGTGACACTGAAGCTTTCTTT. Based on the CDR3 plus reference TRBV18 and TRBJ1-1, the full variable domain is NAGVMQNPRHLVRRRGQEARLRCSPMKGHSHVYWYRQLPEEGLKFMVYLQKENIIDESGMPKERFSAEFPKEGPSILRIQQVVRGDSAAYFCASSPGSDTEAFFGQGTRLTVV.

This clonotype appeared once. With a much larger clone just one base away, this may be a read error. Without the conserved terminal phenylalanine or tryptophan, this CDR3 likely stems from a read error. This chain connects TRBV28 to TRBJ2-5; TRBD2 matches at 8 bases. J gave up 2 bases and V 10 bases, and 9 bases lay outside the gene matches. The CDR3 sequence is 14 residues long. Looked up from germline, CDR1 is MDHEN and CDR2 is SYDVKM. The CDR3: CATYQPGGQETQYL. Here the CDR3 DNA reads TGTGCCACCTACCAACCGGGAGGGCAAGAGACCCAGTACCTC.

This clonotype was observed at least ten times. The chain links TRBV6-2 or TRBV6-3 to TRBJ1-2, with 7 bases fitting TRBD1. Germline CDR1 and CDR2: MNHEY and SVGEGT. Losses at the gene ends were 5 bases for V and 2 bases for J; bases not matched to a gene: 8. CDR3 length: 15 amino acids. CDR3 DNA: TGTGCCAGCAGTAGCCCGGACAGGAGCAACTATGGCTACACCTTC. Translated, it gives CASSSPDRSNYGYTF.

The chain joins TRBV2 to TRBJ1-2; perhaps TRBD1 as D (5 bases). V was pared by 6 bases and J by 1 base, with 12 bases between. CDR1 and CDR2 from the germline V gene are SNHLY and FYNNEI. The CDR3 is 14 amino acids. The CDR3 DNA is TGTGCCAGCAGCGTGGACACATTTAACTATGGCTACACCTTC. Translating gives CASSVDTFNYGYTF.

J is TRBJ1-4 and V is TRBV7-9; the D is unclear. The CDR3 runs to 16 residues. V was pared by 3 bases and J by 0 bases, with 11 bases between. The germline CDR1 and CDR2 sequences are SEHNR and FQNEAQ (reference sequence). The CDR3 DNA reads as TGTGCCAGCAGCTTTATGGGCGGTGCAACTAATGAAAAACTGTTTTTT. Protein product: CASSFMGGATNEKLFF. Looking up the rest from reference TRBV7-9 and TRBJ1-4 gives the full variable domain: DTGVSQNPRHKITKRGQNVTFRCDPISEHNRLYWYRQTLGQGPEFLTYFQNEAQLEKSRLLSDRFSAERPKGSFSTLEIQRTEQGDSAMYLCASSFMGGATNEKLFFGSGTQLSVL.

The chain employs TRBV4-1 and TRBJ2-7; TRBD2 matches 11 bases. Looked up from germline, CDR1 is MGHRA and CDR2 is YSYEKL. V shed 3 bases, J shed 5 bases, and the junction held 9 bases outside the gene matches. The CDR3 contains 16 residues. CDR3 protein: CASSHIAGGPVDEQYF. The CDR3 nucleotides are TGCGCCAGCAGCCACATAGCGGGAGGGCCGGTTGACGAGCAGTACTTC.

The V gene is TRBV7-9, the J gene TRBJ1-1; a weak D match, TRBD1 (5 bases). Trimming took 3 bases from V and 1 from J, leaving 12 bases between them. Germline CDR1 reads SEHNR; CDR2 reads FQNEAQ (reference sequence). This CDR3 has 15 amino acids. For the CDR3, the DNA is TGTGCCAGCAGCTTCCCGACAGTCGGGAACACTGAAGCTTTCTTT. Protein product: CASSFPTVGNTEAFF.

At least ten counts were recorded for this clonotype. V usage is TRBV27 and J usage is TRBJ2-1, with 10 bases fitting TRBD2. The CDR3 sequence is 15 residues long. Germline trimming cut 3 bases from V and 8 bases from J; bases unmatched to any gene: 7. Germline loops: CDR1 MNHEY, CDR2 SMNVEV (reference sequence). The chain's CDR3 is CASSFPAGGIDEQFF. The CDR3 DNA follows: TGTGCCAGCAGTTTTCCAGCGGGAGGGATAGATGAGCAGTTCTTC.

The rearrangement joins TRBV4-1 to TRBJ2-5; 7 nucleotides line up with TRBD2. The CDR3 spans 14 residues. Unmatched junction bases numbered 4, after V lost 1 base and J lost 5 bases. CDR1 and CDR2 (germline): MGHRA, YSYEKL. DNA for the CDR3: TGCGCCAGCAGCCAAGGGACTAGGTCGGAGACCCAGTACTTC. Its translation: CASSQGTRSETQYF.

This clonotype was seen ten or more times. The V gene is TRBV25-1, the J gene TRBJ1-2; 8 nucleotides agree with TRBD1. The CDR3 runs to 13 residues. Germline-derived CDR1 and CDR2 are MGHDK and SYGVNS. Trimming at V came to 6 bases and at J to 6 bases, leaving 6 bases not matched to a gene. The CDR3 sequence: CASRSDRGDGYTF. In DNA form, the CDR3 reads TGTGCCAGCAGATCAGACAGGGGAGATGGCTACACCTTC.

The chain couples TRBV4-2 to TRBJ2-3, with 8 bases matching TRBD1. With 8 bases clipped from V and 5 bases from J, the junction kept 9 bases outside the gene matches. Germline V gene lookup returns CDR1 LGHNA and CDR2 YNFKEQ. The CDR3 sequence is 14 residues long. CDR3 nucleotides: TGTGCCAGCGGAGAAAGGACAGGGCGAGATACGCAGTATTTT. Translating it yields CASGERTGRDTQYF.

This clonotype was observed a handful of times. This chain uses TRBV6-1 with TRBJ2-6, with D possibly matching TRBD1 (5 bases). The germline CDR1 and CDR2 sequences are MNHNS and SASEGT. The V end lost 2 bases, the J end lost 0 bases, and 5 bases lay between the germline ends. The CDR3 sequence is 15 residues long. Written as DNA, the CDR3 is TGTGCCAGCAGTGAAACAGGCTCTGGGGCCAACGTCCTGACTTTC. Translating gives CASSETGSGANVLTF.

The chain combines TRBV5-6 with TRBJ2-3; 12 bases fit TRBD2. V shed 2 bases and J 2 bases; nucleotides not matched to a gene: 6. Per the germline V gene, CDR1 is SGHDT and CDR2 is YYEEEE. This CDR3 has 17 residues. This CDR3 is CASSFRTSGTTTDTQYF. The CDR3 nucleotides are TGTGCCAGCAGCTTCCGGACTAGCGGGACAACCACAGATACGCAGTATTTT.

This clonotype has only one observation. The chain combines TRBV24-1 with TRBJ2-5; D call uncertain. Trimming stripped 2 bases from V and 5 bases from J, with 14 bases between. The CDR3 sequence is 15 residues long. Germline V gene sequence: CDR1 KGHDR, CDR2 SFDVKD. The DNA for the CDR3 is TGTGCCACCAGTGATTCCGCTAACGTATATGAGACCCAGTACTTC. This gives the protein CATSDSANVYETQYF.

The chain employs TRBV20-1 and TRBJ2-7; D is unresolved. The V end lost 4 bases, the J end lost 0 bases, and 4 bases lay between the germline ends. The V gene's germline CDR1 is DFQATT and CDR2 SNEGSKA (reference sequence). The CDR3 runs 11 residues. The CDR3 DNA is TGCAGTGCTACCCCCTCCTACGAGCAGTACTTC. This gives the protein CSATPSYEQYF.

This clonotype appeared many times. The CDR3 region is CASGGLAENMGEQFF. CDR3 nucleotide sequence: TGTGCCAGCGGTGGACTAGCGGAGAATATGGGTGAGCAGTTCTTC. The V call is TRBV6-1, the J call TRBJ2-1; 10 bases align to TRBD2. The junction had 13 bases not matched to a gene; V was cut back by 8 bases and J by 9 bases. Germline CDR1 and CDR2: MNHNS and SASEGT. CDR3 size: 15 residues.